In its sample, the clone carrying this T cell receptor beta chain is medium-sized. The entry originates in a study of spatial heterogeneity in lung cancer. Study context: Detection consistently yielded more beta chains than alpha chains.

One entry per CDR3 protein results from TCRdb running MiXCR on the 5' RACE reads. The repertoire holds around 7,200 distinct CDR3 sequences, with 5.4% as singletons. As to time point: sample taken at primary tumor resection. Sequencing was performed on whole RNA extracted from tumor and nontumor lung tissue, or from frozen PBMC, and the material was left unsorted. Germline assignment: CDR1 SGDLS and CDR2 YYNGEE. The CDR3 has 15 residues. V was clipped by 0 bases and J by 5 bases; unmatched bases: 6. The chain uses TRBV9 and TRBJ2-5; 8 nucleotides line up with TRBD2. The TCR originated in a female donor with early-stage non-small cell lung cancer. The material was normal lung tissue next to the tumor, obtained at surgery. CDR3 sequence: CASSVDSGRGETQYF. CDR3 nucleotide sequence: TGTGCCAGCAGCGTAGACTCCGGGAGGGGCGAGACCCAGTACTTC.